These T cell receptor beta chains were read from a single sample in a study of T-cell reconstitution after alpha-beta-depleted transplantation in children. TCRdb re-derived calls from the PCR reads in MiXCR, one entry per CDR3 protein. The sample carries approximately 1,000,000 distinct CDR3 sequences, roughly 29% recorded once. This specimen consisted of PBMCs, mostly from graft donor cells, obtained 360 days after TCRalphabeta/CD19-depleted stem cell transplant. The origin of the receptors is a boy under three years old who had a stem cell transplant for SCID, so the T cells may come from the graft donor. CDR3s include the opening cysteine and the closing phenylalanine or tryptophan. A D gene is named only where the DNA matches it firmly. Expanded clones are given a class, and other clones once, few, many or no size at all.

j_call clone_size v_call d_call cdr3_nt cdr3_aa
TRBJ2-1 - TRBV24-1 TRBD1 TGTGCCACCAGTGATTCGGGACAGGTCTACAATGAGCAGTTCTTC CATSDSGQVYNEQFF
TRBJ2-5 many TRBV5-6 - TGTGCCAGCAGCCCCTGGCTCTACAAGGAAGGAGAGACCCAGTACTTC CASSPWLYKEGETQYF
TRBJ1-1 few TRBV6-1 TRBD1 TGTGCCAGCAGCCGATCAGACAGGGGGCGCGGAGCTTTCTTT CASSRSDRGRGAFF
TRBJ2-3 - TRBV20-1 - TGCAGTGCTAGACTCAGCCAAGGGACAGATACGCAGTATTTT CSARLSQGTDTQYF
TRBJ1-2 - TRBV4-1 - TGCGCCAGCAGCCAAGGGAAGGGGGTTCCAGGCTATGGCTACACCTTC CASSQGKGVPGYGYTF
TRBJ2-7 - TRBV30 - TGTGCCTGGAATATGGACTCCTACGAGCAGTACTTC CAWNMDSYEQYF
TRBJ2-1 - TRBV21-1 - TGTGCCAGCAGCAAAGCTGCAGCGGGGGGGACCAATGAGCAGTTCTTC CASSKAAAGGTNEQFF
TRBJ1-2 - TRBV18 - TGTGCCAGCTCACCAGAGGAAAGAGGTGGCTACACCTTC CASSPEERGGYTF
TRBJ2-7 few TRBV20-1 - TGCAGTGCTAGAGATTTTAACAGGGCCTACGAGCAGTACTTC CSARDFNRAYEQYF
TRBJ2-5 - TRBV2 TRBD2 TGTGCCAGCAGTGCCCTAGCGGGGGGCCTTGGGGAAGAGACCCAGTACTTC CASSALAGGLGEETQYF
TRBJ2-7 - TRBV7-2 TRBD2 TGTGCCAGCAGCTTTTCCGGGGGGGTAGGATACGAGCAGTACTTC CASSFSGGVGYEQYF
TRBJ1-4 many TRBV6-5 - TGTGCCAGCAGCCCTATTCGGTCAGGAAAACTGTTTTTT CASSPIRSGKLFF
TRBJ2-5 - TRBV9 TRBD2 TGTGCCAGCAGCGTAGGTCCTGGACTAGCGGGGGGACAAGAGACCCAGTACTTC CASSVGPGLAGGQETQYF
TRBJ2-7 few TRBV4-2 TRBD2 TGTGCCAGCAGCCAAGAGAGTAGCGGGGTGTTCTACGAGCAGTACTTC CASSQESSGVFYEQYF
TRBJ1-1 few TRBV3-1 - TGTGCCAGCAGCTACGGACAGACCCTAATGAACACTGAAGCTTTCTTT CASSYGQTLMNTEAFF
TRBJ1-1 - TRBV7-2 - TGTGCCAGCAGCTTTGCTGTTCACACTGAAGCTTTCTTT CASSFAVHTEAFF
TRBJ2-7 - TRBV7-6 TRBD1 TGTGCCAGCAGCCCCGATCCAGGGGGCGAGCAGTACTTC CASSPDPGGEQYF
TRBJ2-7 - TRBV11-1 TRBD2 TGTGCCAGCAGCTTCGCCGGTACTAGCGGGGGCAAAGCCTACGAGCAGTACTTC CASSFAGTSGGKAYEQYF
TRBJ2-4 few TRBV4-1 - TGCGCCAGCAGCCAATTAGGGAGAGTCGGCGTAAACATTCAGTACTTC CASSQLGRVGVNIQYF
TRBJ1-4 few TRBV4-1 - TGCGCCAGCAGCCCGGATGGAGGTGCAACTAATGAAAAACTGTTTTTT CASSPDGGATNEKLFF
TRBJ2-2 many TRBV12-3/TRBV12-4 TRBD1 TGTGCCAGCAGCCGAGGGACAGGGAGCACCGGGGAGCTGTTTTTT CASSRGTGSTGELFF
TRBJ2-1 few TRBV10-3 - TGTGCCATCAGTGAAAGTTTTGGGGGGCGCATTGCCAATGAGCAGTTCTTC CAISESFGGRIANEQFF
TRBJ2-1 - TRBV28 TRBD1 TGTGCCAGCTTGGGACAGCCCTACAATGAGCAGTTCTTC CASLGQPYNEQFF
TRBJ2-1 - TRBV7-9 - TGTGCCAGCAGCGCCAACACTGAGCAGTTCTTC CASSANTEQFF
TRBJ2-1 few TRBV7-6 - TGTGCCAGCAGCCCCTCACCCGGACGGAGGCCAGTTTACAATGAGCAGTTCTTC CASSPSPGRRPVYNEQFF
TRBJ1-1 - TRBV27 - TGTGCCAGCAGTTTATCGGCAGGGGTGACTGAAGCTTTCTTT CASSLSAGVTEAFF
TRBJ1-5 - TRBV2 TRBD1 TGTGCCAGCAGTGAGGCGGGCAGGGGGGGCAATCAGCCCCAGCATTTT CASSEAGRGGNQPQHF
TRBJ2-3 few TRBV12-3/TRBV12-4 - TGTGCCAGCAGACTACCGGGTTCTCCTGGGAATACGCAGTATTTT CASRLPGSPGNTQYF
TRBJ2-5 - TRBV21-1 - TGTGCCAGCAGCGCAGGACAGGGGGCCGAGACCCAGTACTTC CASSAGQGAETQYF
TRBJ1-5 few TRBV19 - TGTGCCAGTACCCAGAGAGAGGATCAGCCCCAGCATTTT CASTQREDQPQHF
TRBJ2-1 many TRBV20-1 - TGCAGTGCTAGCGTCGGGGGCTCCTACAATGAGCAGTTCTTC CSASVGGSYNEQFF
TRBJ1-6 - TRBV9 - TGTGCCAGCAGCCCCCAGGTGACGAGCTCACCCCTCCACTTT CASSPQVTSSPLHF
TRBJ1-1 few TRBV20-1 - TGCAGAGCTAACCGACAGGTGCTGAACACTGAAGCTTTCTTT CRANRQVLNTEAFF
TRBJ1-6 - TRBV30 - TGTGCCTGGAGTGTGGACATGGTTAATTCACCCCTCCACTTT CAWSVDMVNSPLHF
TRBJ2-7 few TRBV4-1 - TGCGCCAGCAGCAATTTGAGGACCTACGAGCAGTACTTC CASSNLRTYEQYF
TRBJ2-1 - TRBV5-5 TRBD2 TGTGCCAGCAGCTACAGGACTAGCGGGGGCAGCTACAATGAGCAGTTCTTC CASSYRTSGGSYNEQFF
TRBJ2-1 - TRBV24-1 TRBD2 TGTGCCACCGTATATCGGGACTATAATGAGCAGTTCTTC CATVYRDYNEQFF
TRBJ2-7 once TRBV5-1 - TGCGCCAGCAGCTTGGGGACAGACCGCTACGAGCAGTACTTC CASSLGTDRYEQYF
TRBJ2-7 - TRBV7-2 - TGTGCCAGCAGCTTAGTAGTAAGGGACGGCTACGAGCAGTACTTC CASSLVVRDGYEQYF
TRBJ1-1 - TRBV7-3 - TGTGCCAGCAGCTTAAGGTCCGGGGACGGAGCTTTCTTT CASSLRSGDGAFF
TRBJ2-5 - TRBV18 - TGTGCCAGCTCACCAAAGTTCCAGGGAATACAAGAGACCCAGTACTTC CASSPKFQGIQETQYF
TRBJ2-3 few TRBV12-3/TRBV12-4 - TGTGCCAGCAGTGAGGGGGGCCCAGCAGATACGCAGTATTTT CASSEGGPADTQYF
TRBJ1-2 few TRBV7-9 - TGTGCCAGCAGTAAGGGATTGGACACTCGGAACTATGGCTACACCTTC CASSKGLDTRNYGYTF
TRBJ2-3 - TRBV29-1 - TGCAGCGTTGACGACAGCATTCTCACAGATACGCAGTATTTT CSVDDSILTDTQYF
TRBJ1-2 - TRBV7-9 - TGTGCCAGCAGCTTACGGAGTTATGGCTACACCTTC CASSLRSYGYTF
TRBJ1-1 - TRBV6-1 TRBD1 TGTGCCAGCAGCATCAGGGGGGTCGGGGTTGAAGCTTTCTTT CASSIRGVGVEAFF
TRBJ2-3 - TRBV5-6 TRBD2 TGTGCCAGCAGCTGGGGACTAGCGGGGGGGACAGATACGCAGTATTTT CASSWGLAGGTDTQYF
TRBJ2-1 - TRBV28 - TGTGCCAGCAGTCCTTTATGGGCCAATGAGCAGTTCTTC CASSPLWANEQFF
TRBJ2-1 few TRBV5-1 - TGCGCCAGCAGCTTGTATTGGCGGGGCCGCTCCTACAATGAGCAGTTCTTC CASSLYWRGRSYNEQFF
TRBJ2-5 - TRBV7-9 - TGTGCCAGCAACCGGAAACAAGAGACCCAGTACTTC CASNRKQETQYF
TRBJ2-7 - TRBV5-1 - TGCGCCAGCAGCGTGGACCGGGACGGCAAGTACTTC CASSVDRDGKYF
TRBJ2-7 few TRBV5-1 TRBD2 TGCGCCAGCAGCCGTCACATGCCTATAGCGGGGGAGACCTACGAGCAGTACTTC CASSRHMPIAGETYEQYF
TRBJ2-7 - TRBV2 TRBD1 TGTGCCAGCAGTGGGGGGAACAGGGGGCATGACTACGAGCAGTACTTC CASSGGNRGHDYEQYF
TRBJ1-2 - TRBV7-9 TRBD1 TGTGCCAGCAGCTTAGTGTGGCAGGGGGACAGCTATGGCTACACCTTC CASSLVWQGDSYGYTF
TRBJ1-2 - TRBV28 - TGTGCCAGCAGTCCACGGGTCCCCAACTATGGCTACACCTTC CASSPRVPNYGYTF
TRBJ2-1 few TRBV12-3/TRBV12-4 TRBD1 TGTGCCAGCAGCTTCACCAGGGGGTTCAATGAGCAGTTCTTC CASSFTRGFNEQFF
TRBJ2-7 - TRBV12-3/TRBV12-4 - TGTGCCAGCAGTTTAGGCCTTGACGAGCAGTACTTC CASSLGLDEQYF